This T cell receptor beta chain was sequenced for a study of blood T cell repertoires in COVID-19. This clone showed up just a few times. The study recruited people aged roughly 18 to 95 years across approximately 23 US areas. Sequencing was performed with immunoSEQ multiplex PCR; in TCRdb, only in-frame clones are kept and a portion is missing. Of 300,000 to 450,000 clones detected, roughly 87% appear once; the ten largest clones hold under 1.3%. V was pared by 11 bases and J by 6 bases, with 6 bases of the junction left unmatched. CDR1 and CDR2 from the germline V gene are ENHRY and SYGVKD. The CDR3 has 11 amino acids.

The chain joins TRBV10-3 to TRBJ1-1, with 7 bases matching TRBD1. This sequence was found in a woman younger than 45 who had recovered from COVID-19. Sequenced: PBMCs or T cells enriched from blood (not recorded which). The DNA of the CDR3 is TGTGCCGCCCGGACAGGACCTGAAGCTTTCTTT. It specifies CAARTGPEAFF.